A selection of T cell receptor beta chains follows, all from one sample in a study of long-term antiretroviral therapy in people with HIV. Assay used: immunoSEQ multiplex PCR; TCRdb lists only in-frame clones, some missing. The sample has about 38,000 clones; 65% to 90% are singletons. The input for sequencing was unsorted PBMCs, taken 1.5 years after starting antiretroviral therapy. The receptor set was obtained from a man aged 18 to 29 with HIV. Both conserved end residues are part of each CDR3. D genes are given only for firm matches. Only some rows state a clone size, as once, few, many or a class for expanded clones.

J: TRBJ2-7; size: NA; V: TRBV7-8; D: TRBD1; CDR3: CASSLAADRVGEQYF; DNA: TGTGCCAGCAGCTTAGCCGCGGACAGGGTAGGCGAGCAGTACTTC
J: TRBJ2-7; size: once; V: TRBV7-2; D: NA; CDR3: CASSGQGGDEQYF; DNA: TGTGCCAGCAGCGGACAGGGAGGGGACGAGCAGTACTTC
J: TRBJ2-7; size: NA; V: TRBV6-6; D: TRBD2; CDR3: CASSYSLAGGTGEQYF; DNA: TGTGCCAGCAGTTACTCCTTAGCGGGAGGAACCGGCGAGCAGTACTTC
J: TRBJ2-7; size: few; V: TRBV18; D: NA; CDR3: CASSPDNYEQYF; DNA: TGTGCCAGCTCACCCGACAACTACGAGCAGTACTTC
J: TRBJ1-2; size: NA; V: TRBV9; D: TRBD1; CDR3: CASSEQGATNYGYTF; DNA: TGTGCCAGCAGCGAACAGGGGGCAACTAACTATGGCTACACCTTC
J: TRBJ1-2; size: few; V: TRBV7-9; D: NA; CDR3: CASRANPALAGAYGYTF; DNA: TGTGCCAGCAGAGCTAACCCGGCTTTGGCTGGTGCCTATGGCTACACCTTC
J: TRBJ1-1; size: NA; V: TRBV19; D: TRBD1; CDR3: CASSIDRGNTEAFF; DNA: TGTGCCAGTAGTATTGACAGGGGGAACACTGAAGCTTTCTTT
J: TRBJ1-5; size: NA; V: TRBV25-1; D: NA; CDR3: CASSEGQGHQPQHF; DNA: TGTGCCAGCAGTGAAGGTCAGGGCCATCAGCCCCAGCATTTT
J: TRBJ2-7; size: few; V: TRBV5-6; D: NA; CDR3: CASTLGVGREQYF; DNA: TGTGCCAGCACCCTGGGGGTTGGTCGCGAGCAGTACTTC
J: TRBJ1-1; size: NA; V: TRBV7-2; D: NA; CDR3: CASSLSATEAFF; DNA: TGTGCCAGCAGCTTAAGCGCCACTGAAGCTTTCTTT
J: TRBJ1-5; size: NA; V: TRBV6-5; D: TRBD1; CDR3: CASGTGLHQPQHF; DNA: TGTGCCAGCGGGACAGGGCTACATCAGCCCCAGCATTTT
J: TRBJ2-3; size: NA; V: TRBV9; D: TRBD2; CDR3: CASSVGPGGPSDTQYF; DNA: TGTGCCAGCAGCGTAGGACCGGGAGGGCCGTCAGATACGCAGTATTTT
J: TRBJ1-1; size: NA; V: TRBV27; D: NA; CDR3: CASSLSIYPNRGTEAFF; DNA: TGTGCCAGCAGTTTATCGATTTACCCCAACCGGGGCACTGAAGCTTTCTTT
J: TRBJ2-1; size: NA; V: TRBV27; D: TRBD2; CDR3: CASSPPRLAGRGFF; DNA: TGTGCCAGCAGCCCTCCAAGACTAGCGGGGAGGGGGTTCTTC
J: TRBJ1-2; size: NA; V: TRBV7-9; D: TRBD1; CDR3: CASSMGQGVRGYTF; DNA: TGTGCCAGCAGCATGGGACAGGGTGTTCGTGGCTACACCTTC
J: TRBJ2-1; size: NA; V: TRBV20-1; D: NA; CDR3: CSAIRNEQFF; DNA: TGCAGTGCTATCCGCAATGAGCAGTTCTTC
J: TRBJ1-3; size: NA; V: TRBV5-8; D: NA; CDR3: CASPRRGRGTGNTIYF; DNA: TGTGCCAGCCCCCGCCGGGGCCGGGGCACGGGAAACACCATATATTTT
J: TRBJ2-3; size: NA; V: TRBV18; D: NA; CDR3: CASSPLTETDTQYF; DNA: TGTGCCAGCTCACCCCTAACCGAGACAGATACGCAGTATTTT
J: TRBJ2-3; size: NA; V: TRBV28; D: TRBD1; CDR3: CASSPKDRGHRGTDTQYF; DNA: TGTGCCAGCAGTCCAAAGGACAGGGGGCATCGGGGCACAGATACGCAGTATTTT
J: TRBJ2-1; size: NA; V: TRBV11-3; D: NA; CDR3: CASSLVGQTSYNEQFF; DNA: TGTGCCAGCAGCTTAGTCGGGCAGACATCCTACAATGAGCAGTTCTTC
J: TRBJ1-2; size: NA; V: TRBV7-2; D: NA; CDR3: CASSLGWGYTF; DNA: TGTGCCAGCAGCTTGGGTTGGGGCTACACCTTC
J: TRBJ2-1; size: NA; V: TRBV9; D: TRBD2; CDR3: CASSVHPSGTYEQFF; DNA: TGTGCCAGCAGCGTACACCCTAGCGGGACCTATGAGCAGTTCTTC
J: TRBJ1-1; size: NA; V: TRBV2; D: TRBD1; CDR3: CASTSRDSYTEAFF; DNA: TGTGCCAGCACCTCCCGGGACAGTTACACTGAAGCTTTCTTT
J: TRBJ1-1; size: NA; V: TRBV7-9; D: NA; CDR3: CASSSLTGGTEAFF; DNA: TGTGCCAGCAGCTCATTGACAGGAGGCACTGAAGCTTTCTTT
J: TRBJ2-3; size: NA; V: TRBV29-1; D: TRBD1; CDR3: CSADREVDTQYF; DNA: TGCAGCGCGGACAGGGAAGTTGATACGCAGTATTTT
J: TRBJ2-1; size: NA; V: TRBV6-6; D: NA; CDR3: CASSTGPGEQFF; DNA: TGTGCCAGCAGTACAGGGCCAGGTGAGCAGTTCTTC
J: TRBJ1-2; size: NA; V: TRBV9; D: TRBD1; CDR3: CASSVEVEGARYGYTF; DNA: TGTGCCAGCAGCGTAGAGGTCGAGGGGGCAAGGTATGGCTACACCTTC
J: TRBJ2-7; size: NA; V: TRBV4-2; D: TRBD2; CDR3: CASSQGTSSTYEQYF; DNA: TGTGCCAGCAGCCAAGGGACTAGCTCCACCTACGAGCAGTACTTC
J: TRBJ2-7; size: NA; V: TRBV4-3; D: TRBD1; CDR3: CASSQDKGAGSYEQYF; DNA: TGCGCCAGCAGCCAAGATAAGGGGGCGGGCTCCTACGAGCAGTACTTC
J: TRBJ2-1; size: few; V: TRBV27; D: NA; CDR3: CASSLFGAYNEQFF; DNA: TGTGCCAGCAGTTTATTTGGCGCATACAATGAGCAGTTCTTC
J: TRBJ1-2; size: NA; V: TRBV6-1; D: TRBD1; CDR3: CASSGERQGRGYGYTF; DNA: TGTGCCAGCAGTGGCGAAAGACAGGGACGAGGCTATGGCTACACCTTC
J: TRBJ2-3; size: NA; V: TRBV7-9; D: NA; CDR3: CASSHTSDRPTDTQYF; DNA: TGTGCCAGCAGCCACACCAGCGACCGACCCACAGATACGCAGTATTTT
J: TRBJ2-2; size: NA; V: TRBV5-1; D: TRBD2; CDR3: CASSLNAAGGNTGELFF; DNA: TGCGCCAGCAGCTTGAATGCAGCGGGAGGTAACACCGGGGAGCTGTTTTTT
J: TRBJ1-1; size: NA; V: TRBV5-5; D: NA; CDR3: CASSLEGGPMNTEAFF; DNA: TGTGCCAGCAGCTTAGAGGGGGGGCCTATGAACACTGAAGCTTTCTTT
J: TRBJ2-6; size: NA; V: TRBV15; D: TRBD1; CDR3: CATSRAKQQGVTSGANVLTF; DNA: TGTGCCACCAGCAGAGCGAAACAACAGGGGGTGACCTCTGGGGCCAACGTCCTGACTTTC
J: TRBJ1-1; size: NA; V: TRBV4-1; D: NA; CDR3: CASSQVSKFMNTEAFF; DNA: TGCGCCAGCAGCCAAGTCTCGAAGTTCATGAACACTGAAGCTTTCTTT
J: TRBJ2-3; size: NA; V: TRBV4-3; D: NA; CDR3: CASSRGWRSSTDTQYF; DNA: TGCGCCAGCAGCCGGGGCTGGCGGTCTAGCACAGATACGCAGTATTTT
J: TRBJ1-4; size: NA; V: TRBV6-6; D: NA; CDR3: CASEFQNNEKLFF; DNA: TGTGCCAGCGAGTTCCAGAATAATGAAAAACTGTTTTTT
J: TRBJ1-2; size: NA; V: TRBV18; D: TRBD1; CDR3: CASSPIGQGDYGYTF; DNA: TGTGCCAGCTCACCGATAGGACAGGGAGACTATGGCTACACCTTC
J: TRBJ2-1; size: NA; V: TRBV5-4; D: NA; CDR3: CASSQLGAGSYNEQFF; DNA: TGTGCCAGCAGCCAATTGGGTGCGGGTTCCTACAATGAGCAGTTCTTC
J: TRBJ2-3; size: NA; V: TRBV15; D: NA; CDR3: CATKDSNTDTQYF; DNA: TGTGCCACCAAAGACTCAAACACAGATACGCAGTATTTT
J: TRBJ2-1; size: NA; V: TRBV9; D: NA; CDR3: CASSVEAGRNEQFF; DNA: TGTGCCAGCAGCGTAGAAGCCGGGCGCAATGAGCAGTTCTTC
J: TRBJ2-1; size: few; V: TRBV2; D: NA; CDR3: CASSLEGAYNEQFF; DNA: TGTGCCAGCAGTCTGGAAGGGGCCTACAATGAGCAGTTCTTC
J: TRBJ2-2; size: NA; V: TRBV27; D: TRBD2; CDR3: CASTWGLTPGGELFF; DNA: TGTGCCAGCACCTGGGGACTAACCCCCGGCGGGGAGCTGTTTTTT
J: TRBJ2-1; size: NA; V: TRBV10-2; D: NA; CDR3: CATLGRNLYNEQFF; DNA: TGCGCCACTTTAGGACGGAACCTCTACAATGAGCAGTTCTTC
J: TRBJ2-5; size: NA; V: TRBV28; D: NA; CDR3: CASSSQGLSGTQYF; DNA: TGTGCCAGCAGTTCCCAGGGACTCTCGGGGACCCAGTACTTC